This T cell receptor (beta chain) was captured by sequencing in a study of regulatory dendritic cells for organ transplantation. The study, taken as a whole, reports: Memory CD8+ clonal expansion seemed more limited with regulatory than mature dendritic cells.

A note on this clone: Its antigen is still unknown.

The repertoire was sequenced with immunoSEQ multiplex PCR; TCRdb's copy has only in-frame clones and lacks some. Altogether 5,500 to 7,000 clones are present, roughly 61% being singletons, with the ten largest covering 11%. The CDR3 is 16 residues long. FACS sorted CD4+ or CD8+ T cells into CD45RA+ naive and CD45RO+ memory. The chain has TRBV12-2 and TRBJ1-1; the DNA was not used to check the table's D call, TRBD1. TRBV12-2 is noted as a pseudogene. Material: memory CD8+ T cells from blood. Subset specified: CD45RO+ memory T cells. The TCR originated in a human donor in good health. CDR3 sequence: CASRLTATGGGTEAFF. Written as DNA, the CDR3 is TGTGCAAGTCGCTTAACCGCCACAGGGGGGGGGACTGAAGCTTTCTTT.